This T cell receptor beta chain appears in the sequencing data of a study of T-cell memory formation after mild COVID-19. Study information: Each donor largely had its own TCR clusters. Regarding the study as a whole: The finding that pre-infection memory included some responding clones suggested that cross-reactive memory joined. Later expanders leaned CD4+, whereas day 15 to 85 contracting clones were balanced CD4/CD8.

Using constant-segment primers, 5'RACE produced TCR alpha and TCR beta cDNA libraries carrying sample barcodes and UMIs. From the 5' RACE reads, TCRdb called clonotypes with MiXCR, one entry per CDR3 protein. The table shows hundreds of thousands of distinct CDR3 sequences, with about a fifth occurring only once. The CDR3 runs to 13 residues. Germline V gives CDR1 SQVTM, CDR2 ANQGSEA. The junction had 6 bases not matched to a gene; V was cut back by 6 bases and J by 7 bases. Of note for this clonotype: Antigen: not known.

This chain connects TRBV29-1 to TRBJ1-6, with 7 bases fitting TRBD1. The source is an adult woman who had mild COVID-19 (a few samples of this study predate the infection). Cell type and time point are not known. Sequencing was done on a sample of PBMCs or a T cell subset sorted from them (not recorded which). The CDR3 DNA reads TGCAGCGTCTCCCAACAGGGGAATTCACCCCTCCACTTT. Translation gives CSVSQQGNSPLHF.